This is a list of T cell receptor beta chains from one sample in a study of CXCR3-negative and CXCR3-positive naive CD8 T cells. Reprocessing the 5' RACE reads, TCRdb reports a single entry for every CDR3 protein and omits DNA. The sample table sets out tens of thousands of distinct CDR3 sequences. Sequences were obtained from naive CXCR3- CD8+ T cells from blood. The receptors come from a human donor in good health. Some clones in this sample may be carry-over from other donors' samples. The CDR3 runs from the conserved cysteine through the conserved F or W. Size is stated for part of the rows, as once, few or many counts, or as a class when the clone is expanded.

CASREDHTEAFF	NA	TRBV28	TRBJ1-1
CASSQALAAQSYEQYF	NA	TRBV14	TRBJ2-7
CSVGTLNQPQHF	medium-sized	TRBV29-1	TRBJ1-5
CASSQDLRGVVYNEQFF	NA	TRBV3-1	TRBJ2-1
CSVDFIAGGNEQFF	NA	TRBV29-1	TRBJ2-1
CASSQGSTSYYEQYF	NA	TRBV3-1	TRBJ2-7
CASSSISSGGGTDTQYF	NA	TRBV7-9	TRBJ2-3
CASSTPPDRGYTIYF	NA	TRBV2	TRBJ1-3
CASSIELGNTEAFF	NA	TRBV7-9	TRBJ1-1
CSVESYEGPPYEQYF	NA	TRBV29-1	TRBJ2-7
CASLGGDTQYF	NA	TRBV3-1	TRBJ2-3
CSARVSGAIRETQYF	NA	TRBV20-1	TRBJ2-5
CASSLGDTTYEQYF	NA	TRBV7-9	TRBJ2-7
CASSLNGDEQFF	NA	TRBV3-1	TRBJ2-1
CASRTGGVTGELFF	NA	TRBV7-2	TRBJ2-2
CSAIGLGQGNQPQHF	NA	TRBV20-1	TRBJ1-5
CASSPTGSDWGAYSNQPQHF	NA	TRBV5-1	TRBJ1-5
CASSSPGQGSTNEKLFF	NA	TRBV28	TRBJ1-4
CSVAGDGTYNEQFF	NA	TRBV29-1	TRBJ2-1
CASSPRTGSGETQYF	NA	TRBV7-7	TRBJ2-5
CASNGQGYYGYTF	NA	TRBV6-6	TRBJ1-2
CASSQGQEVNEQFF	NA	TRBV4-2	TRBJ2-1
CASSGTGGFRSYEQYF	NA	TRBV28	TRBJ2-7
CASSRTPDRGRDTEAFF	NA	TRBV6-5	TRBJ1-1
CASSLIPGQGGTGELFF	NA	TRBV7-3	TRBJ2-2
CASSPGQITGELFF	NA	TRBV4-3	TRBJ2-2
CASSPGLASSYNEQFF	NA	TRBV11-3	TRBJ2-1